This T cell receptor (beta chain) was retrieved from a study of human T cells and chemical hapten exposure (dated by TCRdb to the early 2020s). Regarding the study in general: For sensitization, 2% DPC in acetone was applied to a 2 cm by 2 cm area of upper inner arm skin. Patients additionally received weekly therapeutic DPC doses to the scalp throughout the approximately 24-week study period. This study followed changes in the peripheral blood TCR repertoire in vivo during primary and secondary sensitization of alopecia patients to the hapten diphenylcyclopropenone (DPC). For TCR sequencing, blood came from 25 to 35 alopecia patients at anywhere from one to four time points (pre-sensitization, 2, 6 and 24 weeks). Blood samples were taken from patients before sensitization (week 0) and then at 2, 6 and about 24 weeks after DPC sensitization. Patch testing was performed on the upper back with Finn chambers containing 0.01% DPC, and the patch tests were scored after 6 days according to International Contact Dermatitis Research Group standards. Libraries were pooled for sequencing, and per-sample TCR yields varied mainly because of small differences in library volumes within the pool. The mostly female patient cohort included alopecia areata with under or over 50% scalp involvement, alopecia totalis and alopecia universalis. What the authors observed across the whole study: Expanded TCRs formed significantly more large CDR3 similarity clusters than pre-sensitization or healthy control sets, consistent with antigen-driven responses. DPC sensitization did not change how many TCRs were above 1 in 1000 frequency, and no evidence was found of alterations in global repertoire structure. Because every patient had alopecia, a presumed autoimmune disease, the patients' immune response might differ from that of healthy individuals. Patch test score correlated positively with the number of PT1 expanded TCRs, reaching significance at thresholds 8, 16 and 32 but not at 4. After repeated subsampling, the strength of the expansion versus patch-test correlation and the threshold at which it became significant changed.

Reading the label with the study, this specimen's time point is: patch test 1, 2 weeks after DPC sensitization. The sample's treatment or condition, from its label and the paper: therapeutic diphenylcyclopropenone sensitization with weekly scalp DPC. At each patch-test visit, blood was drawn before the patch test was applied. To be eligible, patients had to be aged 18 to 70, diagnosed with alopecia and judged suitable for DPC therapy, while pregnant patients were excluded. Total RNA was extracted from unfractionated whole blood that had been collected in Tempus Blood RNA tubes. The junction shows trimming of 0 bases on V and 3 bases on J, and the gene matches do not reach 2 bases of it. The CDR1 and CDR2 encoded by the germline V gene (reference sequence) are SGHNT and YYREEE. The CDR3 sequence holds 14 residues, the cysteine and phenylalanine included. Of all the DNA, just the CDR3 is kept, 42 bases in frame from base 1.

This clonotype was observed many times. Its antigen is currently not known. Per-nucleotide qualities are absent, and no much larger clonotype sits a single base away. Libraries were prepared through RACE. These reads were obtained on a NextSeq 500. During library preparation, unique molecular identifiers were attached to individual cDNA molecules so that TCRs could be counted in a quantitative, reproducible way. Each blood RNA sample was used to sequence both TCR alpha and TCR beta chains. Per the authors' processing: The median number of TCRs per sample was over 95,000, ranging from 23,224 to 690,600. V, J and CDR3 annotation of the TCR reads was carried out using the Decombinator software suite. To make PS versus PT1 abundance plots, every sample was subsampled to the same number of TCRs (28,000). Expanded TCRs were defined as absent before sensitization and observed at least eight times at the 2-week time point. The public reads were reanalyzed by TCRdb: fastp trimming at Q25, MiXCR alignment, in-frame beta chains only. Rows matching on CDR3 protein sequence are summarized as one entry with the most common DNA and genes. TCRdb's processing, not the authors' own work, is the source of the V and J calls. Counted in this sample were 75,000 to 100,000 distinct CDR3 sequences; around an eighth of them appeared once. The ten largest account for over 2% of the sample.

The rearranged segments are TRBV5-4 and TRBJ2-7, and 8 bases in between align with TRBD1. The sequenced sample was whole blood, obtained in connection with sensitization to the hapten diphenylcyclopropenone (DPC). This clonotype originated in a woman in her 40s with alopecia areata. Some clones in this sample may be carry-over from other donors' samples. CDR3 loop: CASSLGQGLYEQYF. The DNA is TGTGCCAGCAGCTTGGGACAGGGGCTCTACGAGCAGTACTTC.